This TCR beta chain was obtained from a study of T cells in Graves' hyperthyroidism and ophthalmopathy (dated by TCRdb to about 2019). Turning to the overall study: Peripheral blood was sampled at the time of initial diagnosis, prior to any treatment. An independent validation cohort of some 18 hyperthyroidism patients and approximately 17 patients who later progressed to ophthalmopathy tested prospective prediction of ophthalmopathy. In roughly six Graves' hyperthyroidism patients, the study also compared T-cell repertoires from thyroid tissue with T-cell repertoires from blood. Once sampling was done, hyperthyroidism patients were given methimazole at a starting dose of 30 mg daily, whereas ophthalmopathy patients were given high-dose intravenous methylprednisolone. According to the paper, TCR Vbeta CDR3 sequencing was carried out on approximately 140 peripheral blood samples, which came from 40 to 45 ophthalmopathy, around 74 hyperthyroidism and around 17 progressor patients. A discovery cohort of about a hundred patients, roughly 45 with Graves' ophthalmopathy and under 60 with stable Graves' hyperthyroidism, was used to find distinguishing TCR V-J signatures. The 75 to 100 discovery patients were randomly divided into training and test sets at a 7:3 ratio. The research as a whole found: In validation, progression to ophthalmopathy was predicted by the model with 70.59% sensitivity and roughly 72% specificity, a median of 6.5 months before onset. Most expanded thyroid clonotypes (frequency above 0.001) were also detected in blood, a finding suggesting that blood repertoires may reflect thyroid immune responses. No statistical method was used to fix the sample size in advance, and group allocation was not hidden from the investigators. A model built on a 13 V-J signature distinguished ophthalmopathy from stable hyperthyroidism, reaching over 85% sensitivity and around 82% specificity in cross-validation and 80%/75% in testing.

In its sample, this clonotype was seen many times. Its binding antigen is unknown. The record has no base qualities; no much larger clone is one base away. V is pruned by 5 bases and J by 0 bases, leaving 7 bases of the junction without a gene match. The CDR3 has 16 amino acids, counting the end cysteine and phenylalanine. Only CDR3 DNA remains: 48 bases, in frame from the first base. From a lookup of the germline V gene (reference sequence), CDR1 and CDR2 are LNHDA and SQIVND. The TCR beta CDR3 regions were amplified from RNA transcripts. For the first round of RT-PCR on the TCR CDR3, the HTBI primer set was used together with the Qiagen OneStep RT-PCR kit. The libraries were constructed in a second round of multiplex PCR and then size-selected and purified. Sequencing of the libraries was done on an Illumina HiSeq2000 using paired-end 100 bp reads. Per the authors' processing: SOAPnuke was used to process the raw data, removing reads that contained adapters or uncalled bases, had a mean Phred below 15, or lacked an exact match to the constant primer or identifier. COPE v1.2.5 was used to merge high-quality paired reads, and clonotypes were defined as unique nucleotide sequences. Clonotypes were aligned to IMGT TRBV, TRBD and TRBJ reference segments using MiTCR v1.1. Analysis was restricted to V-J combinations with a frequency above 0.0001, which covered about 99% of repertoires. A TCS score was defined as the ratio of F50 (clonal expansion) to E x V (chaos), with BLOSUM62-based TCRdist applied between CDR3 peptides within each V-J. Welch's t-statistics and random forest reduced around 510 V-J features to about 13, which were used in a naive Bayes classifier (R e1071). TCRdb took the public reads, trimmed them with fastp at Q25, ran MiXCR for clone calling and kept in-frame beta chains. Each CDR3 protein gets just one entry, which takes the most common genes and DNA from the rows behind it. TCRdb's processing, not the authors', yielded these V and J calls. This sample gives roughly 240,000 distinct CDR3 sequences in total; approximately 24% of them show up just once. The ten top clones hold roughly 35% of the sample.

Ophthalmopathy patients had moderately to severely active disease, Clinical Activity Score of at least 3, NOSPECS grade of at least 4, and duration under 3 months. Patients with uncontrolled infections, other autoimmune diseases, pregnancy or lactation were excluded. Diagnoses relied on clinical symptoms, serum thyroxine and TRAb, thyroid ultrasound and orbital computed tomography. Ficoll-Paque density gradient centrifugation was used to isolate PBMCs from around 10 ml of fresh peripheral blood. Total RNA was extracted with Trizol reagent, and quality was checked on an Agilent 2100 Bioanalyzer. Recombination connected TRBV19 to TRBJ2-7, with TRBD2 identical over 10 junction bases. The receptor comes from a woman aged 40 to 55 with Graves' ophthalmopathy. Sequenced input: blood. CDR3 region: CASSAYSGGISYEQYF. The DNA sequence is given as TGTGCCAGTAGTGCTTATAGCGGGGGGATCTCCTACGAGCAGTACTTC.